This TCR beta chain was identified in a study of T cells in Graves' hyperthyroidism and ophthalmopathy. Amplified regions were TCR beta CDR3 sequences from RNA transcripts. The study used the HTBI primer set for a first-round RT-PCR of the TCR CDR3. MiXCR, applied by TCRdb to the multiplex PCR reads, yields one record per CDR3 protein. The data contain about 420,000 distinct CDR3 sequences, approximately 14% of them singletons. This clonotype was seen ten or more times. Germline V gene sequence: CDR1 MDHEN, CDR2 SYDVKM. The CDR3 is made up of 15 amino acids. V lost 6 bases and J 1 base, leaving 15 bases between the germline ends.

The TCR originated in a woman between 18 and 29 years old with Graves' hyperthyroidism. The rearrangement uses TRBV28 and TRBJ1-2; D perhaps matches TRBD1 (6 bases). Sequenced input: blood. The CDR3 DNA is TGTGCCAGCAGCCAGCAGGGGCGAGTTAACTATGGCTACACCTTC. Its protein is CASSQQGRVNYGYTF.